These 5 T cell receptor beta chains were all obtained from the same sample, sequenced in a study of CD8 T cells in Susac syndrome. Random hexamers were used to reverse transcribe an amount of roughly 0.45 to 1 ug RNA. TCRdb used MiXCR to reprocess the immunoSEQ multiplex PCR reads, holding one entry per CDR3 protein. This sample has about 140,000 distinct CDR3 sequences, with around 95% found just once. The specimen sequenced was CD8+ T cells from PBMCs. These receptors all come from a human donor with Susac syndrome.

This chain joins TRBV28 and TRBJ1-5, with a possible D match to TRBD1 (6 bases). V was trimmed by 7 bases and J by 0 bases, leaving 13 bases between them. Germline CDR1 and CDR2: MDHEN and SYDVKM. CDR3 length: 15 residues. CDR3 residues: CASTQYRDSNQPQHF. For the CDR3, the DNA is TGTGCCAGCACACAATACAGGGATAGCAATCAGCCCCAGCATTTT.

The chain carries TRBV5-1 and TRBJ2-1, with no clear D. The germline V gene has CDR1 SGHRS and CDR2 YFSETQ. Trimming took off 0 bases at V and 7 bases at J, with 14 bases between the two ends. The length of the CDR3 is 15 residues. CDR3 nucleotide sequence: TGCGCCAGCAGCTTGGGCAGAGACTTTGTTAATGAGCAGTTCTTC. Translating it yields CASSLGRDFVNEQFF.

This chain links TRBV27 with TRBJ2-5; D call uncertain. With 2 bases removed from V and 1 base from J, the gap between germline ends came to 5 bases. Germline V CDR1 and CDR2: MNHEY, SMNVEV (reference sequence). The CDR3 spans 13 residues. The CDR3 reads CASSLGLQETQYF. CDR3 sequence (DNA): TGTGCCAGCAGTTTAGGTCTCCAAGAGACCCAGTACTTC.

This clonotype was seen just once. The rearrangement uses TRBV30 and TRBJ2-3, with TRBD2 identical over 11 bases. The germline V gene encodes CDR1 GTSNPN and CDR2 SVGIG (reference sequence). CDR3 length: 17 residues. Trimming took 2 bases from V and 5 from J; bases not matched to a gene: 12. This CDR3 is CAWSPPLLAGEVDTQYF. The CDR3 region has the DNA TGTGCCTGGAGTCCCCCGCTACTAGCGGGAGAGGTAGATACGCAGTATTTT.

This chain uses TRBV9 with TRBJ1-4; D gene uncertain. V lost 3 bases and J 6 bases, leaving 9 bases between the germline ends. Germline lookup yields CDR1 SGDLS and CDR2 YYNGEE. The CDR3 covers 13 residues. This chain's CDR3 is CASSATADEKLFF. CDR3 coding DNA: TGTGCCAGCAGCGCCACAGCGGATGAAAAACTGTTTTTT.